A few counts support the clone carrying this T cell receptor (beta chain). These data come from a study of quantifying T cell responses using KT2 cells. For the study at large: cDNA was made from DNase-treated RNA using alpha and beta constant primers.

The V and J ends lost 3 bases and 2 bases respectively, with 11 bases between them. This CDR3 is built from 15 residues. The cDNA 3' end received a ligated oligonucleotide with a UMI. The first PCR ran 3 to 5 cycles with an equimolar RC1.1 and RC1.2 beta primer mix. TCRdb called the UMI-ligation and nested PCR reads again in MiXCR, with one record for every CDR3 protein. The sample contains around 56,000 distinct CDR3 sequences, approximately 13% of which appear only once. The origin of this receptor is a human donor. The V call is TRBV12-3 or TRBV12-4, the J call TRBJ2-1; tentatively, D is TRBD1 (5 bases). Sequencing used PBMCs spiked with cells of the T cell clone KT2. In nucleotides, the CDR3 is TGTGCCAGCAGTTTTGGGGCAGGACCCTACAATGAGCAGTTCTTC. It encodes CASSFGAGPYNEQFF.